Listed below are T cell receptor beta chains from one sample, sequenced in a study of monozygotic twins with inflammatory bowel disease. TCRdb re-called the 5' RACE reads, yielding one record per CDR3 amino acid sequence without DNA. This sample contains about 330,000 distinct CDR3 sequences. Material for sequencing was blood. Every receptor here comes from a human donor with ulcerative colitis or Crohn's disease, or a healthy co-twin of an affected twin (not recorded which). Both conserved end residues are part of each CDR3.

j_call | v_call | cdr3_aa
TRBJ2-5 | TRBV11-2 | CASSLDPPGLGTAQETQYF
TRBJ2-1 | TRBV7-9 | CASLRYGPSYNEQFF
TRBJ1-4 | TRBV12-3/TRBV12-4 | CASRPAGGGEKLFF
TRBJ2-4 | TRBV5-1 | CASRPGGAKNIQYF
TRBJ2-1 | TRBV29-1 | CSAATSGGFGEQFF
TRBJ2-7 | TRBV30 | CAWAGNDEQYF
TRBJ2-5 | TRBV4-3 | CASSYIGDRGRETQYF
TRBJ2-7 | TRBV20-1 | CSAGGRPYEQYF
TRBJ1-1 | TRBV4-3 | CASSQEMGNTEAFF
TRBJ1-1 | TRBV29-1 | CSVGRQDTEAFF
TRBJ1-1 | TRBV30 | CAWSKGMNTEAFF
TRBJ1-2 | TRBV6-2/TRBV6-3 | CASRPWGQGRGYTF
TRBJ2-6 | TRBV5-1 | CASSLVSGRSGANVLTF
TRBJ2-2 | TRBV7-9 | CASSTKWGATGELFF
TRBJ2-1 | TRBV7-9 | CASVLGNGELFF
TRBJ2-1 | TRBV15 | CATSRAGAPIEQFF
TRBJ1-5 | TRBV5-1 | CASSLDSHSNQPQHF
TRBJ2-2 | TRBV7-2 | CASSQPGLAGAGELFF
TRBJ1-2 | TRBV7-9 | CASSLVPPTFGYTF
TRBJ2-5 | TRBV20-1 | CSVGPLGGLAGSQETQYF
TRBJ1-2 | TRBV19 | CASSIELRYGYTF
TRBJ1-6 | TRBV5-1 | CASSTGQSNNSPLHF
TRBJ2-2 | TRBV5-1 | CASRRSLARDTGELFF
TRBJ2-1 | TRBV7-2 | CASSNGPSGGQFF
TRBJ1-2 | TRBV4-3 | CASSQARGGLLYGYTF
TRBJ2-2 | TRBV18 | CASSPPIAGALTNTGELFF
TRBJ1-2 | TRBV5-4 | CASSLGGRGPYGYTF
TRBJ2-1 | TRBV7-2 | CASSLAGLAGHNEQFF
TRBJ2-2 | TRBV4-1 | CASSQGLPGGELFF
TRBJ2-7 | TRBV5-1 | CASSPRDRQGGLDEQYF
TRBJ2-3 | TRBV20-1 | CSGGQGVADTQYF
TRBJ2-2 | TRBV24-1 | CATSDFRLAGSTGELFF